Presented here are 8 T cell receptor beta chains from one specimen sequenced in a study of molecular identifiers for immune sequencing clone quantification. TCRdb re-derived calls from the PCR reads in MiXCR, one entry per CDR3 protein. The sample comprises more than 9,500 distinct CDR3 sequences, 15% to 20% of which are singletons, and approximately 1.4% rests with the top ten. The specimen was naive CD8+ T cells from blood, with Jurkat cell RNA spiked in. Regarding subset: FACS-sorted CD8+CD4-CCR7+CD45RA+ naive T cells. The origin of the receptors is a human donor in good health. Some libraries in this study had Jurkat cell RNA spiked in.

The rearrangement links TRBV4-1 to TRBJ1-1; D not resolved. From germline, CDR1 is MGHRA and CDR2 YSYEKL. CDR3 length: 15 amino acids. The V end was cut by 0 bases, the J end by 0 bases, with 8 bases between. DNA of the CDR3: TGCGCCAGCAGCCAAGATGTGGCTATGAACACTGAAGCTTTCTTT. Its translation: CASSQDVAMNTEAFF.

This clonotype showed up many times. The chain uses TRBV5-4 and TRBJ1-1; D possibly corresponds to TRBD1 (5 bases). CDR1 and CDR2 from the germline V gene are SGHNT and YYREEE (reference sequence). The CDR3 runs to 12 residues. V lost 5 bases to trimming and J lost 1 base, with 6 bases between them. This CDR3 is CASSRGNTEAFF. The CDR3 bases are TGTGCCAGCAGTAGGGGGAACACTGAAGCTTTCTTT.

The gene calls are TRBV14 and TRBJ1-6; D remains ambiguous. Germline V CDR1 and CDR2: SGHDN, FVKESK. Trimming left V 0 bases short and J 2 bases short, with 14 bases between. The length of the CDR3 is 18 residues. Here the CDR3 DNA reads TGTGCCAGCAGCCAAGATCGCACGAGGGCGCCCTATAATTCACCCCTCCACTTT. Encoded protein: CASSQDRTRAPYNSPLHF.

This clonotype was detected many times. The chain recombines TRBV21-1 with TRBJ1-1; TRBD1 is the table's D call, not checked against the DNA. TRBV21-1 is assigned pseudogene status. The CDR3 is made up of 16 amino acids. Here the CDR3 DNA reads TGTGCCAGCAGCCCCCCTGCGACGGTGGTGAACACTGAAGCTTTCTTT. It encodes CASSPPATVVNTEAFF.

The sample holds many counts of this clonotype. The chain employs TRBV4-1 and TRBJ2-2; 11 nucleotides agree with TRBD2. V was pared by 5 bases and J by 2 bases, with 7 bases of the junction left unmatched. CDR3 length: 17 amino acids. Germline V gene sequence: CDR1 MGHRA, CDR2 YSYEKL. In DNA form, the CDR3 reads TGCGCCAGCAGCATTCTAGCGGGAGGCCCAAACACCGGGGAGCTGTTTTTT. It yields the protein CASSILAGGPNTGELFF.

This clonotype is deemed medium-sized. The chain uses TRBV29-1 and TRBJ2-1, with 7 bases matching TRBD1. The germline V gene encodes CDR1 SQVTM and CDR2 ANQGSEA. This CDR3 has 14 residues. Trimming cost V 6 bases and J 0 bases; bases outside gene matches: 5. The CDR3 DNA is TGCAGCGTGGTAACAGGGGCCTCCTACAATGAGCAGTTCTTC. Its translation: CSVVTGASYNEQFF.

This clonotype was detected many times. The rearrangement joins TRBV7-9 to TRBJ1-1; D remains ambiguous. V was cut by 4 bases and J by 6 bases, with 6 bases left in between. Germline V gene sequence: CDR1 SEHNR, CDR2 FQNEAQ (reference sequence). This CDR3 comprises 11 residues. Here the CDR3 reads CASSSRPEAFF. For the CDR3, the DNA is TGTGCCAGCAGCTCCCGTCCTGAAGCTTTCTTT.

In its sample, this clonotype ranks as medium-sized. This chain links TRBV7-2 with TRBJ2-7; 9 positions agree with TRBD2. The trim removed 1 base at V and 3 bases at J, leaving 4 bases unmatched. CDR1 is SGHTA, CDR2 FQGNSA, per germline. This CDR3 is 15 amino acids long. The CDR3 is CASSLGLAGSYEQYF. As DNA, the CDR3 is TGTGCCAGCAGCTTAGGTCTAGCGGGAAGCTACGAGCAGTACTTC.